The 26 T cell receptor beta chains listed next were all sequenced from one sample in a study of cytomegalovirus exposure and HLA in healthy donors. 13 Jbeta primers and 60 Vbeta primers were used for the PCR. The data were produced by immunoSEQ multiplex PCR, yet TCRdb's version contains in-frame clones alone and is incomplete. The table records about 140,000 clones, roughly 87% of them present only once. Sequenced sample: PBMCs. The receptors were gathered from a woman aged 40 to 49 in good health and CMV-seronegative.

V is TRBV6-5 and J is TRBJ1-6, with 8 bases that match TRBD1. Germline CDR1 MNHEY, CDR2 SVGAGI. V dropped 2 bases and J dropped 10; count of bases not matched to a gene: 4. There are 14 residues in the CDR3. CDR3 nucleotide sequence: TGTGCCAGCAGTTACCAGGACAGGGAATCACCCCTCCACTTT. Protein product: CASSYQDRESPLHF.

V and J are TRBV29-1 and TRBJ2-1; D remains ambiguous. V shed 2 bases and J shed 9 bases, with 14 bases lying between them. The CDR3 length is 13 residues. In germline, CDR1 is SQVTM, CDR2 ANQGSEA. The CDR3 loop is CSVEPSMASEQFF. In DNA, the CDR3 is TGCAGCGTTGAACCCTCGATGGCCAGTGAGCAGTTCTTC.

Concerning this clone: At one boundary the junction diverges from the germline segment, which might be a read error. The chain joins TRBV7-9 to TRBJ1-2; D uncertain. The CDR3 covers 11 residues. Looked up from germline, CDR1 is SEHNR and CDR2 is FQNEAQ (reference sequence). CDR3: CSSSFAAGYTF. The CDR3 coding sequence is TGTTCCAGCAGCTTTGCTGCGGGCTACACCTTC.

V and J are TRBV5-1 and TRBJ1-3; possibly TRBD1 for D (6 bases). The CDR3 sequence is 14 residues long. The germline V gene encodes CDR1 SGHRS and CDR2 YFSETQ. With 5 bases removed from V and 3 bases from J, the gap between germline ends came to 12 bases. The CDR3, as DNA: TGCGCCAGCAGACAACAGGGATTTGGAAACACCATATATTTT. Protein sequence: CASRQQGFGNTIYF.

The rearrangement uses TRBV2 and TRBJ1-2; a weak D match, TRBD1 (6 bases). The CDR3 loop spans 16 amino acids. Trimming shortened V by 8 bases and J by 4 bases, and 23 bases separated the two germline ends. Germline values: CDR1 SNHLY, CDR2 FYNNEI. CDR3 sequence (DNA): TGTGCCAGCGGGGGGCGGGGGAGGGGAGTTGTCTATGGCTACACCTTC. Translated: CASGGRGRGVVYGYTF.

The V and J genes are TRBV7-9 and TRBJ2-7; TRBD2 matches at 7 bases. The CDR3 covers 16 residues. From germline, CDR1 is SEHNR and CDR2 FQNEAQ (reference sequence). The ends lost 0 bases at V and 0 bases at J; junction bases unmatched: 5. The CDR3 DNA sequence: TGTGCCAGCAGCTTAGCGGAACTAGCGAGCTCCTACGAGCAGTACTTC. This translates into CASSLAELASSYEQYF.

CDR3 nucleotide sequence: TGTGCCAGCAGCCCAATGCGAGCGGGATACCCCAGCTCCTACAATGAGCAGTTCTTC. This translates into CASSPMRAGYPSSYNEQFF. The rearrangement joins TRBV7-2 to TRBJ2-1; 7 bases fit TRBD2. This CDR3 comprises 19 residues. V gave up 5 bases and J gave up 0 bases; unmatched junction bases: 16. CDR1 and CDR2 (germline): SGHTA, FQGNSA.

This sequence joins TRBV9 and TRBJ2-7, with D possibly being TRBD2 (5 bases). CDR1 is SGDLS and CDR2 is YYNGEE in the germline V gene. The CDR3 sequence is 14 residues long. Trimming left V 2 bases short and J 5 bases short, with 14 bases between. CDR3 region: CASSVRGEGDEQYF. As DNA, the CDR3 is TGTGCCAGCAGCGTTCGCGGAGAGGGAGACGAGCAGTACTTC.

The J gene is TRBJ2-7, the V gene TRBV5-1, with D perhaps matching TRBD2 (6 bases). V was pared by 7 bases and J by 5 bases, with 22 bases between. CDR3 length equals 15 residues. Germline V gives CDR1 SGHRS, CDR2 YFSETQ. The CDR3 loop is CASQERTGRENEQYF. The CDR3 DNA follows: TGCGCCAGCCAAGAGCGGACGGGCCGGGAGAACGAGCAGTACTTC.

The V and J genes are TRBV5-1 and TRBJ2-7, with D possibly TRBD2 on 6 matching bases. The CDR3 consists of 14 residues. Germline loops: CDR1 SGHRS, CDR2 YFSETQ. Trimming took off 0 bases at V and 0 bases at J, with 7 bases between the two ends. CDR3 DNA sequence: TGCGCCAGCAGCTTGGGGGACTTCTCCTACGAGCAGTACTTC. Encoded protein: CASSLGDFSYEQYF.

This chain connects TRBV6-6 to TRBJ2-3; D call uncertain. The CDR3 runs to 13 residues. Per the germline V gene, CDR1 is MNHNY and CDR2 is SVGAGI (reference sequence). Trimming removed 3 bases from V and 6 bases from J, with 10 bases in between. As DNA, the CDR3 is TGTGCCAGCAGTTATCAGGATTTCGATACGCAGTATTTT. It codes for CASSYQDFDTQYF.

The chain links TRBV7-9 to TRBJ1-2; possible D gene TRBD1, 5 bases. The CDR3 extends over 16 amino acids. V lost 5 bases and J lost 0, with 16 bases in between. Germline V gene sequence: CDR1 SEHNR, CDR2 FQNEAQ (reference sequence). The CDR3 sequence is CASSRRGGLANYGYTF. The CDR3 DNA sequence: TGTGCCAGCAGCAGAAGGGGAGGTTTAGCTAACTATGGCTACACCTTC.

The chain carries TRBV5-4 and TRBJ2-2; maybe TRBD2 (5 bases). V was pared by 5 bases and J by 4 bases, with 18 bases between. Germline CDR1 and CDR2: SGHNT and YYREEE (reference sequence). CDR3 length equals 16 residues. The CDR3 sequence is CASRGEGSGITGELFF. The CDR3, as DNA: TGTGCCAGCAGAGGCGAGGGCAGTGGGATCACCGGGGAGCTGTTTTTT.

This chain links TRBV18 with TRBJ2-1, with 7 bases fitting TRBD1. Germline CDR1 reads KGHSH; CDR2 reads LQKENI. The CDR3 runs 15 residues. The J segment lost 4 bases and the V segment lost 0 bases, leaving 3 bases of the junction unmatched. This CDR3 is CASSPPGTEYNEQFF. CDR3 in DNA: TGTGCCAGCTCACCACCTGGGACAGAATACAATGAGCAGTTCTTC. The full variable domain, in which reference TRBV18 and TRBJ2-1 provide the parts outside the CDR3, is NAGVMQNPRHLVRRRGQEARLRCSPMKGHSHVYWYRQLPEEGLKFMVYLQKENIIDESGMPKERFSAEFPKEGPSILRIQQVVRGDSAAYFCASSPPGTEYNEQFFGPGTRLTVL.

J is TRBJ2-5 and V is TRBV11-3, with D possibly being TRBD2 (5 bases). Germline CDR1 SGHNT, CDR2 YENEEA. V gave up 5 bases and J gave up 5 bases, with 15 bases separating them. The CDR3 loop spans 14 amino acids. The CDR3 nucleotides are TGTGCCAGCAGCCAGCCCGGGGAGAGGGAGACCCAGTACTTC. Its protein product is CASSQPGERETQYF. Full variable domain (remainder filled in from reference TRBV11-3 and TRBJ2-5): EAGVVQSPRYKIIEKKQPVAFWCNPISGHNTLYWYLQNLGQGPELLIRYENEEAVDDSQLPKDRFSAERLKGVDSTLKIQPAELGDSAVYLCASSQPGERETQYFGPGTRLLVL.

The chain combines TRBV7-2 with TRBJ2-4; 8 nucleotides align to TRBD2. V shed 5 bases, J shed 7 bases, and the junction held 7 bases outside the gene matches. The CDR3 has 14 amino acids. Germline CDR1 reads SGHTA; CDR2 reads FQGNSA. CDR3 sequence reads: CASSPSGSWNIQYF. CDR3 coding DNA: TGTGCCAGCAGCCCGAGCGGGAGTTGGAACATTCAGTACTTC.

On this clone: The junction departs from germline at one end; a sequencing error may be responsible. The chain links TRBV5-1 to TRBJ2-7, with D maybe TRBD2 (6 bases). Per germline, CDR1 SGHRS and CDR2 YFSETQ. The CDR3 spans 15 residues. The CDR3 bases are TGCGCCAGCAATATAACGGGAGTCCTGACCTACGGGCAGTACTTC. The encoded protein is CASNITGVLTYGQYF.

The CDR3: CASSQSGPLSGANVLTF. The CDR3 region has the DNA TGCGCCAGCAGTCAATCGGGGCCGCTATCTGGGGCCAACGTCCTGACTTTC. The chain uses TRBV23-1 and TRBJ2-6; TRBD1 might be the D (5 bases). TRBV23-1 belongs to the ORF category, with a function that is uncertain. Between the trimmed V and J ends, which lost 0 bases and 1 base, there was a span of 10 bases. The CDR3 consists of 17 residues.

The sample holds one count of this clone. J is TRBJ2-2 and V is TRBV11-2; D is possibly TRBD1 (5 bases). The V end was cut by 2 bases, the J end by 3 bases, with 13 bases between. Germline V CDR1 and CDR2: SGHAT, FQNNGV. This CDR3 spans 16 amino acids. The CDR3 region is CASSLHPRTYTGELFF. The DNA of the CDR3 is TGTGCCAGCAGCTTACATCCGAGGACATACACCGGGGAGCTGTTTTTT. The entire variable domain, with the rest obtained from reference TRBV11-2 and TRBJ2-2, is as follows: EAGVAQSPRYKIIEKRQSVAFWCNPISGHATLYWYQQILGQGPKLLIQFQNNGVVDDSQLPKDRFSAERLKGVDSTLKIQPAKLEDSAVYLCASSLHPRTYTGELFFGEGSRLTVL.

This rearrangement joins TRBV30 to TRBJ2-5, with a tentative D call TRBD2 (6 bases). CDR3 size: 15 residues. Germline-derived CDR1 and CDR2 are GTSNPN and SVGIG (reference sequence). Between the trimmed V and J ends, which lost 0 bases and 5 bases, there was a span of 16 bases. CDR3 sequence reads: CAWSVGSSARETQYF. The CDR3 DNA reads TGTGCCTGGAGTGTAGGGTCTAGCGCCCGGGAGACCCAGTACTTC. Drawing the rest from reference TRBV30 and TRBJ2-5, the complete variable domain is SQTIHQWPATLVQPVGSPLSLECTVEGTSNPNLYWYRQAAGRGLQLLFYSVGIGQISSEVPQNLSASRPQDRQFILSSKKLLLSDSGFYLCAWSVGSSARETQYFGPGTRLLVL.

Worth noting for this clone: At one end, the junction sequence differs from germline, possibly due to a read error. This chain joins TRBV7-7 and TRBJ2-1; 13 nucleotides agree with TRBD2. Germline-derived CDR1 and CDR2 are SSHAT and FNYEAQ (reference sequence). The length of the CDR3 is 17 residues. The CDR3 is CASSHSPGLAGPRVGFF. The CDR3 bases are TGTGCTAGCAGCCACAGCCCGGGACTAGCGGGACCAAGAGTAGGGTTCTTC.

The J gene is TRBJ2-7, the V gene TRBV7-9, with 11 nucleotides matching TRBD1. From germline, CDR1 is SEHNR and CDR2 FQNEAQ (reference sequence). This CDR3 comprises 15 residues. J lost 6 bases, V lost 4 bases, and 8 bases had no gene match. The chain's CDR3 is CASSSPGQGVLEQYF. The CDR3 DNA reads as TGTGCCAGCAGCTCACCGGGACAGGGGGTACTCGAGCAGTACTTC.

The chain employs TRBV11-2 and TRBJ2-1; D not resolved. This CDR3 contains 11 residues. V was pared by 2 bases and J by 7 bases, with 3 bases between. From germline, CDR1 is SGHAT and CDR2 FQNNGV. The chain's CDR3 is CASSLLNEQFF. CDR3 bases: TGTGCCAGCAGCTTATTAAATGAGCAGTTCTTC.

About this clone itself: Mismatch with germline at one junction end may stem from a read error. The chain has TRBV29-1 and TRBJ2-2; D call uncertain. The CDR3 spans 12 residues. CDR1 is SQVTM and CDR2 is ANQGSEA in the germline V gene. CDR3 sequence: CSAERVSGELFF. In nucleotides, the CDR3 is TGCAGCGCTGAACGGGTTTCCGGGGAGCTGTTTTTT.

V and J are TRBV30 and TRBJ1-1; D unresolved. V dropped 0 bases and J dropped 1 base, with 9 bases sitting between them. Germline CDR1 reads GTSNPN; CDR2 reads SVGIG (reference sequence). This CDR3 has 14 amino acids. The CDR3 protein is CAWSVWQPNTEAFF. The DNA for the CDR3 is TGTGCCTGGAGTGTTTGGCAACCGAACACTGAAGCTTTCTTT.

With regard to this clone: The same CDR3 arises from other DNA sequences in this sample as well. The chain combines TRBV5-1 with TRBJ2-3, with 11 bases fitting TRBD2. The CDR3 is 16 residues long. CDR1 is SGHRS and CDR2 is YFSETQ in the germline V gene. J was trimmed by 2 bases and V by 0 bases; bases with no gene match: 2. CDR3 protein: CASSLGLAGITDTQYF. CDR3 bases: TGCGCCAGCAGCTTGGGACTAGCGGGAATCACAGATACGCAGTATTTT.